What follows are 2 T cell receptor beta chains derived from one specimen sequenced in a study of OX40 agonist ivuxolimab in advanced cancers. The table came from immunoSEQ multiplex PCR; TCRdb's copy has only in-frame clones and leaves some out. Of approximately 57,000 clones in the sample, 80% to 90% were seen once. Here the sequenced sample was CD4+ or CD8+ T cells sorted from blood, taken in a trial of the OX40 agonist ivuxolimab. The receptors come from an adult with an advanced solid tumor such as melanoma, head and neck, liver or kidney cancer.

The chain carries TRBV5-1 and TRBJ2-1; 14 bases fit TRBD2. V gave up 5 bases and J gave up 9 bases; unmatched junction bases: 7. The CDR3 length is 15 residues. In germline, CDR1 is SGHRS, CDR2 YFSETQ. The CDR3 DNA follows: TGCGCCAGCAGTTGGACTAGCGGGGGGTCGGGTGAGCAGTTCTTC. It specifies CASSWTSGGSGEQFF.

The chain carries TRBV6-5 and TRBJ2-2, with unresolved D. V was cut by 6 bases and J by 3 bases, with 8 bases left in between. This CDR3 contains 13 residues. Germline CDR1 MNHEY, CDR2 SVGAGI. In nucleotides, the CDR3 is TGTGCCAGCAGGGGCACGGACACCGGGGAGCTGTTTTTT. This translates into CASRGTDTGELFF.